The 3 T cell receptor beta chains reported below all come from one sample, sequenced in a study of T-cell memory formation after mild COVID-19. A single record per CDR3 protein comes from TCRdb applying MiXCR to the 5' RACE reads. The sample lists just under 550,000 distinct CDR3 sequences; 20% were seen once. The source material was PBMCs or a T cell subset sorted from them (not recorded which). Receptor source: an adult woman who had mild COVID-19 (a few samples of this study predate the infection). Cell type and time point are not known.

This clonotype was detected only a few times. The J gene is TRBJ2-1, the V gene TRBV19; TRBD1 might be the D (6 bases). This CDR3 has 14 amino acids. Germline CDR1 reads LNHDA; CDR2 reads SQIVND (reference sequence). V lost 3 bases to trimming and J lost 0 bases, with 6 bases between them. CDR3 sequence (DNA): TGTGCCAGTAGTATCAGGGGCTCCTACAATGAGCAGTTCTTC. Encoded protein: CASSIRGSYNEQFF.

This chain links TRBV5-1 with TRBJ1-1, with D unresolved. This CDR3 is built from 15 residues. Deletions cut 2 bases from V and 4 bases from J, with 15 bases between. CDR1 and CDR2 from the germline V gene are SGHRS and YFSETQ. The CDR3 protein is CASSFYYSYGTEAFF. The CDR3 nucleotides read TGCGCCAGCAGCTTTTATTACTCTTACGGCACTGAAGCTTTCTTT.

The chain employs TRBV5-4 and TRBJ2-7; D possibly corresponds to TRBD2 (7 bases). The ends were cut back, 5 bases at V and 4 bases at J, with 19 bases in the middle. Germline CDR1 SGHNT, CDR2 YYREEE (reference sequence). The length of the CDR3 is 15 residues. DNA of the CDR3: TGTGCCAGCAGACCGGGGGCCGGGAGGCCTTACGAGCAGTACTTC. Protein product: CASRPGAGRPYEQYF.